The text below deals with one T cell receptor beta chain. V lost 7 bases and J lost 0, with 11 bases in between. Per the germline V gene, CDR1 is MDHEN and CDR2 is SYDVKM. The length of the CDR3 is 14 residues. This entry belongs to a study of blood T cell repertoires in COVID-19. In the study overall: The study drew acute and convalescent COVID-19 samples from the United States, Italy and Spain.

Using immunoSEQ multiplex PCR, the repertoire was profiled, and TCRdb retains in-frame clones only, with some absent. The sample yields 65,000 to 85,000 clones, approximately 88% seen once. Sequences were obtained from peripheral blood. This rearrangement joins TRBV28 to TRBJ2-3, with D possibly TRBD2 on 6 matching bases. The clonotype originates from a human donor in a cohort sampled during active COVID-19. In DNA, the CDR3 is TGTGCCAGCACCTGGGGGACTAGCACAGATACGCAGTATTTT. Amino acid sequence: CASTWGTSTDTQYF.